This record looks at one TCR beta chain sequence and its context. As handled by the study authors: Counts of nucleated cells, estimated from reference gene primer amplification, were obtained. The assay was immunoSEQ multiplex PCR, and TCRdb's table has in-frame clones only and misses some. V, J and clone size are those of that table, while D and trimming were read from the DNA. The sample lists around 200,000 clones, approximately 84% seen once, with approximately 7.3% in the top ten. The entry originates in a study of blood T cell repertoires in COVID-19. Whole-study context: Samples of COVID-19 (acute and convalescent) were obtained from the United States, Italy and Spain. T cells, B-cell-depleted T cells, or PBMCs supplied cDNA or gDNA.

Trimming pared 9 bases from V and 8 bases from J, leaving 18 bases between. CDR1 is SGHNT, CDR2 YYREEE, per germline (reference sequence). The CDR3 runs 13 residues. Sequencing was done on a sample of peripheral blood. V is TRBV5-4 and J is TRBJ2-1, with a possible D match to TRBD2 (7 bases). The source is a human donor in a cohort sampled during active COVID-19. CDR3 loop: CATQGGGLDEQFF. The CDR3 DNA follows: TGTGCCACCCAAGGGGGGGGCCTCGATGAGCAGTTCTTC.